This TCR beta chain was documented in a study of CD8 T cells in Susac syndrome. This CDR3 has 12 amino acids. Germline-derived CDR1 and CDR2 are KGHSH and LQKENI. V dropped 6 bases and J dropped 8 bases, with 11 bases sitting between them. Reverse transcription used about 0.45 to 1 ug RNA and random hexamers. A single record per CDR3 protein comes from TCRdb applying MiXCR to the immunoSEQ multiplex PCR reads. The table records about 160,000 distinct CDR3 sequences, 93% of them present only once. The sequence was obtained from a human donor in good health. The V gene is TRBV18, the J gene TRBJ2-1; no firm D call. The sample comprised CD4+ T cells from PBMCs. The CDR3 spells CASSPRLDEQFF. The CDR3 DNA follows: TGTGCCAGCTCGCCCCGACTGGATGAGCAGTTCTTC.